This T cell receptor (beta chain) came from a study of blood T cell repertoires in COVID-19. Germline CDR1 SGDLS, CDR2 YYNGEE. The CDR3 is 13 amino acids. V trimming: 0 bases; J trimming: 8 bases; junction bases outside the gene matches: 4. The table came from immunoSEQ multiplex PCR; TCRdb's copy has only in-frame clones and leaves some out. The sample shows tens of thousands of clones, around 87% of them seen only once. Material: peripheral blood. J is TRBJ1-1 and V is TRBV9, with TRBD1 identical over 7 bases. This receptor was taken from a woman aged 55 to 70 with COVID-19, enrolled during active disease. The CDR3 loop is CASSVGDRPEAFF. CDR3 in DNA: TGTGCCAGCAGCGTAGGGGACAGACCAGAAGCTTTCTTT.